A single sample gave rise to the 11 T cell receptor beta chains below, sequenced in a study of technical replicates of blood from a handful of donors. TCRdb keeps only in-frame clones here, not all; method: immunoSEQ multiplex PCR. The table includes about 62,000 clones, roughly 86% detected once. The sequenced sample was PBMCs. Receptor source: a human donor in good health. Some clones in this sample may be carry-over from other donors' samples.

This chain uses TRBV7-8 with TRBJ2-3; D gene unclear. Trimming cost V 6 bases and J 0 bases, with 13 bases left between them. The CDR3 covers 15 residues. Germline CDR1 is SGHVS and CDR2 is FQNEAQ. The CDR3 loop is CASSFPAGSTDTQYF. The CDR3 region has the DNA TGTGCCAGCAGTTTTCCGGCAGGTAGCACAGATACGCAGTATTTT.

The chain couples TRBV7-9 to TRBJ1-1, with D perhaps matching TRBD1 (5 bases). The length of the CDR3 is 13 residues. V was cut by 5 bases and J by 2 bases, with 9 bases left in between. The germline V gene has CDR1 SEHNR and CDR2 FQNEAQ (reference sequence). The CDR3 DNA reads TGTGCCAGCAGCCTGACAGCAAACACTGAAGCTTTCTTT. Its protein is CASSLTANTEAFF.

The chain is built from TRBV5-1 and TRBJ2-5; 13 nucleotides agree with TRBD2. The V segment lost 2 bases and the J segment 5 bases; nucleotides outside the gene matches: 9. Germline CDR1 is SGHRS and CDR2 is YFSETQ. The CDR3 has 17 residues. This chain's CDR3 is CASSLGTSGEKGETQYF. As DNA, the CDR3 is TGCGCCAGCAGCTTAGGGACTAGCGGGGAGAAAGGGGAGACCCAGTACTTC. Full variable domain (missing parts from reference TRBV5-1 and TRBJ2-5): KAGVTQTPRYLIKTRGQQVTLSCSPISGHRSVSWYQQTPGQGLQFLFEYFSETQRNKGNFPGRFSGRQFSNSRSEMNVSTLELGDSALYLCASSLGTSGEKGETQYFGPGTRLLVL.

This clone has just one count. The chain is built from TRBV7-9 and TRBJ1-1; D is possibly TRBD1 (6 bases). The CDR3 runs 17 residues. Per germline, CDR1 SEHNR and CDR2 FQNEAQ (reference sequence). With 5 bases removed from V and 4 bases from J, the gap between germline ends came to 23 bases. CDR3 nucleotides: TGTGCCAGCAGCCCCCGAGTGGGGGCGTGGGCGGGCACTGAAGCTTTCTTT. This sequence encodes CASSPRVGAWAGTEAFF. Drawing the rest from reference TRBV7-9 and TRBJ1-1, the complete variable domain is DTGVSQNPRHKITKRGQNVTFRCDPISEHNRLYWYRQTLGQGPEFLTYFQNEAQLEKSRLLSDRFSAERPKGSFSTLEIQRTEQGDSAMYLCASSPRVGAWAGTEAFFGQGTRLTVV.

The chain joins TRBV30 to TRBJ2-7; TRBD2 agrees at 10 bases. Trimming removed 2 bases from V and 2 bases from J; junction bases left unmatched: 9. Germline assignment: CDR1 GTSNPN and CDR2 SVGIG (reference sequence). The length of the CDR3 is 16 residues. This CDR3 reads CAWSPTRTSGTYEQYF. DNA for the CDR3: TGTGCCTGGAGTCCTACTCGGACTAGCGGTACCTACGAGCAGTACTTC.

The rearrangement uses TRBV7-6 and TRBJ2-1; 8 positions agree with TRBD2. This CDR3 comprises 15 residues. The V gene end was trimmed by 3 bases and the J gene end by 2 bases; junction bases not matched to a gene: 3. The germline V gene encodes CDR1 SGHVS and CDR2 FNYEAQ. Written as DNA, the CDR3 is TGTGCCAGCAGCTTTTCCGGGGGGGCCTACAATGAGCAGTTCTTC. Residues: CASSFSGGAYNEQFF.

The sample holds one count of this clone. The chain links TRBV7-6 to TRBJ1-4, with 9 bases that match TRBD1. V gave up 6 bases and J gave up 7 bases; unmatched junction bases: 6. CDR3 length: 14 amino acids. Germline CDR1 SGHVS, CDR2 FNYEAQ. The chain's CDR3 is CASSLQGASEKLFF. CDR3 DNA: TGTGCCAGCAGTTTACAGGGGGCCAGTGAAAAACTGTTTTTT.

This chain uses TRBV5-1 with TRBJ2-1; 9 bases are a match to TRBD2. Germline-derived CDR1 and CDR2 are SGHRS and YFSETQ. The J segment lost 7 bases and the V segment lost 0 bases, leaving 5 bases of the junction unmatched. This CDR3 has 15 residues. CDR3 sequence (DNA): TGCGCCAGCAGCTTGGCCGGCGGGGGGGCAAATGAGCAGTTCTTC. Translated, it gives CASSLAGGGANEQFF.

The chain is built from TRBV4-3 and TRBJ2-7; a weak D match, TRBD2 (6 bases). CDR3 length: 13 residues. Per germline, CDR1 LGHNA and CDR2 YSLEER. Trimming stripped 0 bases from V and 4 bases from J, with 7 bases between. CDR3 bases: TGCGCCAGCAGCCAAGATAGCGGATACGAGCAGTACTTC. Translating gives CASSQDSGYEQYF.

The rearrangement links TRBV4-2 to TRBJ2-2, with a tentative D call TRBD2 (6 bases). The CDR3 is made up of 16 amino acids. Germline assignment: CDR1 LGHNA and CDR2 YNFKEQ. V was clipped by 0 bases and J by 4 bases, with 12 bases between them. CDR3 bases: TGTGCCAGCAGCCAAGATTCGGGAGTGGGCACCGGGGAGCTGTTTTTT. This gives the protein CASSQDSGVGTGELFF.

The chain couples TRBV5-6 to TRBJ2-5, with 7 bases identical to TRBD2. Germline V lookup: CDR1 SGHDT, CDR2 YYEEEE. This CDR3 spans 15 amino acids. Germline trimming cut 1 base from V and 5 bases from J; bases unmatched to any gene: 8. The CDR3 nucleotides read TGTGCCAGCAGCTTGAGGCGCATGGGGGGGGAGACCCAGTACTTC. Translation gives CASSLRRMGGETQYF.